This TCR beta chain was recovered during a study of identical twins. The study's findings and limits: The authors drew conclusions from cross-sectional statistical analysis rather than following the same donors.

The CDR3 loop spans 17 amino acids. Germline-derived CDR1 and CDR2 are MGHDK and SYGVNS. V lost 6 bases to trimming and J lost 8 bases; unmatched junction nucleotides: 13. There are a few counts of this clonotype. The antigen is unknown. Unique molecular identifiers were present on cDNA, and template switching added a universal primer site. MiXCR, applied by TCRdb to the 5' RACE reads, yields one record per CDR3 protein. Of hundreds of thousands of distinct CDR3 sequences in the sample, more than 20% were seen once. Everyone who donated was a healthy Caucasian. The sample was also reused in another study, on T cells expressing NK-cell markers. That work adds: HCMV specificity of expanded NKG2C+ T cell clones remained unclear.

This TCR came from a woman aged 18-29 years in good health. Sequencing was carried out using CD4+ T cells sorted from blood. The chain uses TRBV25-1 and TRBJ2-2; TRBD1 agrees at 12 bases. The CDR3 is CASSSHPGQGAEGELFF. The CDR3 nucleotides are TGTGCCAGCAGCTCCCATCCGGGACAGGGGGCAGAAGGGGAGCTGTTTTTT.